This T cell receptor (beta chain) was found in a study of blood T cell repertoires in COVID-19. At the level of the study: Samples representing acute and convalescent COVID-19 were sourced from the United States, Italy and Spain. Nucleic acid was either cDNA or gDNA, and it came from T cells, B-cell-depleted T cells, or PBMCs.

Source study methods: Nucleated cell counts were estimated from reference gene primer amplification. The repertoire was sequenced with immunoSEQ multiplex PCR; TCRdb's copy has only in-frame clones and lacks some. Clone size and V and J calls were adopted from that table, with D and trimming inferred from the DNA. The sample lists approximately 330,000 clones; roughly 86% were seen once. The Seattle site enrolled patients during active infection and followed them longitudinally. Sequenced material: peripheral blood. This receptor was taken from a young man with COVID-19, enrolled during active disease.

The CDR3 nucleotides read TGTGCCAGCAGCCAAGAGTGGGCCCGGGAGCTGTTTTTT. Translation gives CASSQEWARELFF. The rearrangement links TRBV3-1 (or the pseudogene TRBV3-2) to TRBJ2-2; no clear D. V was pared by 0 bases and J by 9 bases, with 8 bases between. Germline loops: CDR1 LGHDT, CDR2 YNNKEL (reference sequence). The CDR3 is made up of 13 amino acids.